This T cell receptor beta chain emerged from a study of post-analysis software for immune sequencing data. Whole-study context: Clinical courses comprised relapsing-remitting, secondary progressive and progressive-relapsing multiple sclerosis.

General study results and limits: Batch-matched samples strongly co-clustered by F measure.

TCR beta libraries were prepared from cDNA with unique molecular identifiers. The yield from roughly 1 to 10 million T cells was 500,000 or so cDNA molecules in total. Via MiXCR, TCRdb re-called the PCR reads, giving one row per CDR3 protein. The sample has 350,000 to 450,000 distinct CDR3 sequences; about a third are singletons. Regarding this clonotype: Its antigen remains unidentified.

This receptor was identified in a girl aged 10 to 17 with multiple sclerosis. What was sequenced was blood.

The CDR3 spells CASTSRGGSNEKLFF. In DNA, the CDR3 is TGTGCCAGCACTTCCCGAGGGGGGTCTAATGAAAAACTGTTTTTT. This rearrangement joins TRBV12-3 or TRBV12-4 to TRBJ1-4; TRBD1 is a possible D gene (6 bases). CDR3 length: 15 amino acids. V was shortened by 7 bases and J by 3 bases, with 15 bases between the two germline ends.